The 26 T cell receptor beta chains presented below share a single source sample, sequenced in a study of post-analysis software for immune sequencing data. No cognate antigen is known for these TCRs. Overall study results and limits: Comparison of patients with controls showed a handful of TRBV segments more frequent in patients, TRBV5-6, TRBV5-1 and TRBV20-1 among them.

Every TCR beta cDNA library bore unique molecular identifiers. TCRdb recomputed calls from the PCR reads with MiXCR, one row per CDR3 protein. Among about 430,000 distinct CDR3 sequences listed, more than 30% were seen once. Sequencing was done on a sample of blood. The source of these receptors is a girl aged 2 to 9 with multiple sclerosis.

The V call is TRBV6-1, the J call TRBJ2-1; 9 nucleotides match TRBD2. V was clipped by 6 bases and J by 2 bases; unmatched bases: 11. The CDR3 runs to 17 residues. Looked up from germline, CDR1 is MNHNS and CDR2 is SASEGT. The CDR3 reads CASRRGGIAGAYNEQFF. CDR3 nucleotides: TGTGCCAGCAGACGGGGAGGGATAGCGGGAGCCTACAATGAGCAGTTCTTC.

The CDR3 nucleotides read TGTGCCAGCAGACTCCCCGCACTCGGCTACACCTTC. Protein: CASRLPALGYTF. The chain employs TRBV28 and TRBJ1-2; no clear D. CDR3 length: 12 amino acids. Germline V gives CDR1 MDHEN, CDR2 SYDVKM. Trimming removed 6 bases from V and 8 bases from J, with 13 bases in between.

The CDR3 nucleotides read TGTGCCTGGAGTGTGCAGGGGCCCGGGGAGACCCAGTACTTC. Translated, it gives CAWSVQGPGETQYF. The chain joins TRBV30 to TRBJ2-5; perhaps TRBD1 as D (6 bases). The CDR3 consists of 14 residues. In germline, CDR1 is GTSNPN, CDR2 SVGIG (reference sequence). Between the trimmed V and J ends, which lost 0 bases and 5 bases, there was a span of 13 bases.

This clonotype appeared many times. The chain links TRBV29-1 to TRBJ2-7, with D hard to call. Trimming took off 4 bases at V and 0 bases at J, with 10 bases between the two ends. The germline CDR1 and CDR2 sequences are SQVTM and ANQGSEA. The CDR3 extends over 13 amino acids. CDR3 amino acids: CSVAGFHSYEQYF. The CDR3, as DNA: TGCAGCGTTGCTGGGTTTCACTCCTACGAGCAGTACTTC.

This clonotype was seen a single time. The chain has TRBV5-1 and TRBJ2-6, with D unclear. The CDR3 covers 15 residues. V lost 1 base and J lost 0, with 5 bases in between. Germline CDR1 is SGHRS and CDR2 is YFSETQ. Here the CDR3 DNA reads TGCGCCAGCAGCTTGTCTCTCTCTGGGGCCAACGTCCTGACTTTC. It encodes CASSLSLSGANVLTF.

The rearrangement uses TRBV6-5 and TRBJ1-6; D remains unclear. The V gene's germline CDR1 is MNHEY and CDR2 SVGAGI. Between the trimmed V and J ends, which lost 2 bases and 7 bases, there was a span of 9 bases. The CDR3 runs to 14 residues. The CDR3 loop reads CASSYGERNSPLHF. Written as DNA, the CDR3 is TGTGCCAGCAGTTACGGGGAACGCAATTCACCCCTCCACTTT.

The table lists this clonotype with a count of one. The chain recombines TRBV28 with TRBJ1-2, with 10 nucleotides matching TRBD1. This CDR3 comprises 13 residues. V shed 8 bases, J shed 4 bases, and the junction held 4 bases outside the gene matches. Germline V CDR1 and CDR2: MDHEN, SYDVKM. The CDR3 sequence: CASGWTGGYGYTF. The CDR3 DNA follows: TGTGCCAGCGGATGGACAGGGGGCTATGGCTACACCTTC.

V gene TRBV4-1 combines with J gene TRBJ2-7; the D gene is possibly TRBD1 (6 bases). CDR3 length equals 16 residues. Trimming left V 7 bases short and J 2 bases short, with 21 bases between. Per the germline V gene, CDR1 is MGHRA and CDR2 is YSYEKL. As DNA, the CDR3 is TGCGCCAGCAACCAGATCGGACAGCGTAGGACCTACGAGCAGTACTTC. This encodes CASNQIGQRRTYEQYF.

This clonotype is labeled medium-sized. This chain joins TRBV7-7 and TRBJ2-5, with 12 bases aligning to TRBD1. CDR1 and CDR2 (germline): SSHAT, FNYEAQ (reference sequence). The length of the CDR3 is 17 residues. Trimming removed 3 bases from V and 5 bases from J; junction bases left unmatched: 10. CDR3 coding DNA: TGTGCCAGCAGCTTGACCCGGGACAGGGGGCGCCATGAGACCCAGTACTTC. Encoded protein: CASSLTRDRGRHETQYF.

This clonotype was seen a handful of times. The genes are TRBV27 and TRBJ2-1; 7 positions match TRBD2. The J segment lost 5 bases and the V segment lost 7 bases, leaving 8 bases of the junction unmatched. This CDR3 is 14 amino acids long. Germline V gene data show CDR1 as MNHEY and CDR2 as SMNVEV (reference sequence). DNA for the CDR3: TGTGCCAGCACTGGTAGACTAGCTAACAATGAGCAGTTCTTC. This translates into CASTGRLANNEQFF.

This clonotype was seen only a few times. The V gene is TRBV29-1, the J gene TRBJ2-7; TRBD2 matches 11 bases. This CDR3 comprises 15 residues. Germline CDR1 and CDR2: SQVTM and ANQGSEA. With 4 bases clipped from V and 1 base from J, the junction kept 6 bases outside the gene matches. CDR3 protein: CSVGVGTSGSYEQYF. The CDR3 DNA reads as TGCAGCGTTGGGGTAGGGACTAGCGGATCCTACGAGCAGTACTTC.

The rearrangement links TRBV6-2 or TRBV6-3 to TRBJ1-2; the D gene is possibly TRBD1 (5 bases). The germline V gene encodes CDR1 MNHEY and CDR2 SVGEGT. The V end lost 5 bases, the J end lost 4 bases, and 11 bases lay between the germline ends. The CDR3 contains 13 residues. The CDR3 sequence: CASSRDPCYGYTF. The CDR3 DNA follows: TGTGCCAGCAGTCGGGACCCTTGCTATGGCTACACCTTC.

The CDR3 DNA sequence: TGTGCCAGCAGCTTCCTGCAGGGGCTAGGCGAGCAGTACTTC. Translation gives CASSFLQGLGEQYF. This chain joins TRBV7-2 and TRBJ2-7; perhaps TRBD1 as D (6 bases). V lost 3 bases and J lost 6, with 15 bases in between. CDR3 length equals 14 residues. Germline assignment: CDR1 SGHTA and CDR2 FQGNSA.

The V gene is TRBV14, the J gene TRBJ2-4, with D perhaps TRBD2 (6 bases). TRBJ2-7 explains the end of the DNA better; the J call may be wrong. The CDR3 has 14 residues. CDR1 is SGHDN, CDR2 FVKESK, per germline. The DNA for the CDR3 is TGTGCCAGCAGCCAAAGTTACGGGAGCTACGAGCAGTACTTC. Its protein product is CASSQSYGSYEQYF.

This sequence joins TRBV4-2 and TRBJ2-5, with 8 nucleotides matching TRBD1. This CDR3 has 14 amino acids. The J segment lost 5 bases and the V segment lost 0 bases, leaving 2 bases of the junction unmatched. The germline gives CDR1 LGHNA, CDR2 YNFKEQ. In DNA, the CDR3 is TGTGCCAGCAGCCAAGATACAGGGGGGGAGACCCAGTACTTC. It codes for CASSQDTGGETQYF.

This rearrangement joins TRBV28 to TRBJ2-2, with D possibly TRBD1 on 8 matching bases. Germline V gene sequence: CDR1 MDHEN, CDR2 SYDVKM. V gave up 5 bases and J gave up 4 bases, with 17 bases separating them. The CDR3 has 16 residues. CDR3 residues: CASSPGQGGFTGELFF. The CDR3 DNA reads as TGTGCCAGCAGTCCCGGACAGGGAGGGTTCACCGGGGAGCTGTTTTTT.

The chain has TRBV13 and TRBJ1-1; D gene unclear. V lost 2 bases, J lost 4 bases, and 8 bases lay in between. CDR3 length: 13 amino acids. Germline CDR1 reads PRHDT; CDR2 reads FYEKMQ (reference sequence). The CDR3, as DNA: TGTGCCAGCAGCTTAAATGAGGGCACTGAAGCTTTCTTT. Encoded protein: CASSLNEGTEAFF.

CDR3 DNA sequence: TGCGCCAGCAGCTGGAGGGACTCGAGCCTCTACGAGCAGTACTTC. Translating gives CASSWRDSSLYEQYF. The chain links TRBV5-1 to TRBJ2-7; D perhaps matches TRBD2 (6 bases). With 3 bases removed from V and 3 bases from J, the gap between germline ends came to 16 bases. CDR3 length equals 15 residues. Germline V gene data show CDR1 as SGHRS and CDR2 as YFSETQ.

This clonotype turned up a few times. The chain carries TRBV20-1 and TRBJ2-3; no clear D gene. Trimming stripped 3 bases from V and 1 base from J, with 17 bases between. The CDR3 is made up of 16 amino acids. Germline assignment: CDR1 DFQATT and CDR2 SNEGSKA (reference sequence). In nucleotides, the CDR3 is TGCAGTGCTAGCCCCCTAGAAGTTGAGGGCACAGATACGCAGTATTTT. Translated, it gives CSASPLEVEGTDTQYF.

The rearrangement joins TRBV10-3 to TRBJ2-2, with unresolved D. Germline V gene lookup returns CDR1 ENHRY and CDR2 SYGVKD. There are 14 residues in the CDR3. The germline V and J ends were trimmed by 6 bases and 2 bases, with 10 bases remaining between them. CDR3 DNA sequence: TGTGCCATCAGCGGTACCACCAACACCGGGGAGCTGTTTTTT. It translates to CAISGTTNTGELFF.

The chain has TRBV6-5 and TRBJ1-6; D remains unclear. From germline, CDR1 is MNHEY and CDR2 SVGAGI. The CDR3 loop spans 14 amino acids. V was cut by 5 bases and J by 18 bases, with 23 bases left in between. The CDR3 region has the DNA TGTGCCAGCAGTCGGCGTGTTCAGTCTTCACCTCCCCACTTT. The encoded protein is CASSRRVQSSPPHF.

The V and J genes are TRBV28 and TRBJ2-6; D possibly corresponds to TRBD1 (5 bases). The CDR3 is made up of 16 amino acids. Germline lookup yields CDR1 MDHEN and CDR2 SYDVKM. Between the trimmed V and J ends, which lost 3 bases and 0 bases, there was a span of 9 bases. The CDR3 is CASSFTGVSGANVLTF. CDR3 bases: TGTGCCAGCAGTTTCACAGGCGTCTCTGGGGCCAACGTCCTGACTTTC.

The chain carries TRBV27 and TRBJ2-7, with TRBD1 as a possible D gene (6 bases). CDR1 is MNHEY and CDR2 is SMNVEV in the germline V gene (reference sequence). CDR3 size: 14 residues. V was shortened by 7 bases and J by 2 bases, with 15 bases between the two germline ends. This chain's CDR3 is CASNRTVTTYEQYF. The CDR3 bases are TGTGCCAGCAACCGGACAGTCACCACCTACGAGCAGTACTTC.

The chain is built from TRBV5-1 and TRBJ2-1; TRBD2 aligns across 10 bases. Trimming removed 0 bases from V and 6 bases from J; junction bases left unmatched: 6. Germline values: CDR1 SGHRS, CDR2 YFSETQ. The CDR3 has 16 residues. The CDR3 loop is CASSLAAGGFFNEQFF. The CDR3 bases are TGCGCCAGCAGCTTGGCAGCGGGAGGGTTTTTCAATGAGCAGTTCTTC.

In its sample, this clonotype was seen once. The chain recombines TRBV5-1 with TRBJ2-3; 8 bases map to TRBD1. This CDR3 is 15 amino acids long. The V gene's germline CDR1 is SGHRS and CDR2 YFSETQ. J lost 7 bases, V lost 4 bases, and 11 bases had no gene match. The CDR3: CASSTRTGPLNTQYF. CDR3 in DNA: TGCGCCAGCAGCACCAGGACAGGGCCTTTGAATACGCAGTATTTT.

Comments on this clonotype: At one end the junction does not follow the germline gene, possibly because of a read error. The chain links TRBV7-2 to TRBJ2-1; 9 nucleotides agree with TRBD2. CDR3 length equals 15 residues. CDR1 SGHTA and CDR2 FQGNSA come from the germline V gene. The CDR3 loop reads CASSFAGGSYNGQFF. The DNA for the CDR3 is TGTGCCAGCAGCTTCGCGGGAGGGTCTTACAATGGGCAGTTCTTC.